A single sample is the source of the 8 T cell receptor beta chains below, sequenced in a study of blood T cell repertoires in COVID-19. TCRdb's table, derived via immunoSEQ multiplex PCR, lists solely in-frame clones and lacks some. The table has around 250,000 clones, roughly 85% seen once. Sequences were obtained from peripheral blood. The receptors were gathered from a woman between 18 and 29 years old with acute or convalescent COVID-19.

This chain joins TRBV15 and TRBJ2-3, with 7 positions matching TRBD2. Germline CDR1 LNHNV, CDR2 YYDKDF (reference sequence). CDR3 length equals 15 residues. Trimming cost V 5 bases and J 4 bases; bases outside gene matches: 9. The DNA of the CDR3 is TGTGCCACCAGCGTACCGGGGAGGGGTGCAGATACGCAGTATTTT. It yields the protein CATSVPGRGADTQYF.

This clone was recorded once. The V gene is TRBV7-9, the J gene TRBJ1-5, with a weak D call TRBD1 (5 bases). The CDR3 consists of 14 residues. Trimming shortened V by 0 bases and J by 6 bases, and 9 bases separated the two germline ends. Germline loops: CDR1 SEHNR, CDR2 FQNEAQ (reference sequence). The CDR3 sequence: CASSLAGASQPQHF. CDR3 DNA sequence: TGTGCCAGCAGCTTAGCAGGGGCCAGTCAGCCCCAGCATTTT. The complete variable domain, with remaining parts taken from reference TRBV7-9 and TRBJ1-5, reads DTGVSQNPRHKITKRGQNVTFRCDPISEHNRLYWYRQTLGQGPEFLTYFQNEAQLEKSRLLSDRFSAERPKGSFSTLEIQRTEQGDSAMYLCASSLAGASQPQHFGDGTRLSIL.

J is TRBJ2-7 and V is TRBV7-9; unclear D gene. Germline CDR1 SEHNR, CDR2 FQNEAQ (reference sequence). V gave up 5 bases and J gave up 0 bases, with 5 bases separating them. The CDR3 is made up of 12 amino acids. The CDR3 sequence: CASSPSSYEQYF. CDR3 bases: TGTGCCAGCAGCCCCTCCTCCTACGAGCAGTACTTC.

CDR3 sequence reads: CASSLDEGYNEQFF. DNA of the CDR3: TGTGCCAGCAGCTTGGATGAGGGCTACAATGAGCAGTTCTTC. J is TRBJ2-1 and V is TRBV5-4; a weak D match, TRBD2 (5 bases). This CDR3 is 14 amino acids long. Trimming left V 0 bases short and J 3 bases short, with 7 bases between. Germline CDR1 is SGHNT and CDR2 is YYREEE (reference sequence). Full variable domain (remainder filled in from reference TRBV5-4 and TRBJ2-1): ETGVTQSPTHLIKTRGQQVTLRCSSQSGHNTVSWYQQALGQGPQFIFQYYREEENGRGNFPPRFSGLQFPNYSSELNVNALELDDSALYLCASSLDEGYNEQFFGPGTRLTVL.

The CDR3 DNA reads TGTGCCAGCACCGACCGGGGGGGCAGGACTGAAGCTTTCTTT. It translates to CASTDRGGRTEAFF. The chain couples TRBV6-5 to TRBJ1-1, with TRBD1 as a possible D gene (6 bases). The V gene's germline CDR1 is MNHEY and CDR2 SVGAGI. The length of the CDR3 is 14 residues. Trimming pared 7 bases from V and 5 bases from J, leaving 17 bases between.

The V and J genes are TRBV27 and TRBJ2-2; 7 bases agree with TRBD1. With 8 bases clipped from V and 0 bases from J, the junction kept 6 bases outside the gene matches. This CDR3 has 15 residues. Germline V gene data show CDR1 as MNHEY and CDR2 as SMNVEV (reference sequence). CDR3 sequence (DNA): TGTGCCAGCTTATCCGGGACAGCGAACACCGGGGAGCTGTTTTTT. Translated, it gives CASLSGTANTGELFF.

This clone was observed once. The chain joins TRBV25-1 to TRBJ2-5; 16 bases align to TRBD2. Germline values: CDR1 MGHDK, CDR2 SYGVNS. The CDR3 extends over 17 amino acids. J was trimmed by 7 bases and V by 4 bases; bases with no gene match: 9. CDR3 DNA sequence: TGTGCCAGCAGTGTGGGGACTAGCGGGAGGGCCGGGTTGACCCAGTACTTC. Translated, it gives CASSVGTSGRAGLTQYF.

This rearrangement joins TRBV3-1 (or the pseudogene TRBV3-2) to TRBJ2-1, with 7 bases identical to TRBD2. The germline V gene has CDR1 LGHDT and CDR2 YNNKEL (reference sequence). The J segment lost 3 bases and the V segment lost 5 bases, leaving 4 bases of the junction unmatched. The CDR3 runs 14 residues. The CDR3 loop reads CASSFRGVYNEQFF. CDR3 sequence (DNA): TGTGCCAGCAGCTTCCGGGGGGTCTACAATGAGCAGTTCTTC.